These 27 T cell receptor beta chains came from one sample sequenced in a study of CD8 T cells in ankylosing spondylitis. TCRdb re-derived calls from the 5' RACE reads in MiXCR, one entry per CDR3 protein. The sample yields roughly 200,000 distinct CDR3 sequences, more than 25% seen once. Sequenced material: blood, either unsorted or a sorted T cell fraction (not recorded which). These receptors all stem from a male donor with ankylosing spondylitis or in good health (not recorded which).

The table lists this clonotype with many counts. CDR3 loop: CSARPRSGRPDTQYF. CDR3 nucleotides: TGCAGTGCTAGACCAAGGAGCGGGAGACCAGATACGCAGTATTTT. The rearrangement joins TRBV20-1 to TRBJ2-3; 8 positions match TRBD2. The length of the CDR3 is 15 residues. Germline assignment: CDR1 DFQATT and CDR2 SNEGSKA (reference sequence). V shed 2 bases, J shed 4 bases, and the junction held 8 bases outside the gene matches.

This chain links TRBV29-1 with TRBJ2-4; a possible D gene is TRBD1 (5 bases). V gave up 0 bases and J gave up 0 bases, with 6 bases separating them. The CDR3 loop spans 14 amino acids. Germline V gives CDR1 SQVTM, CDR2 ANQGSEA. The CDR3 region is CSVEDRVAKNIQYF. For the CDR3, the DNA is TGCAGCGTTGAAGACAGGGTAGCCAAAAACATTCAGTACTTC.

The chain combines TRBV29-1 with TRBJ2-1; D not certain. This CDR3 spans 15 amino acids. Germline V CDR1 and CDR2: SQVTM, ANQGSEA. Trimming took off 6 bases at V and 3 bases at J, with 18 bases between the two ends. DNA of the CDR3: TGCAGCGTCGTTTCCACTATCAACCACTACAATGAGCAGTTCTTC. Its protein is CSVVSTINHYNEQFF.

In this sample, this clonotype turned up a few times. J is TRBJ2-2 and V is TRBV7-2; D possibly matches TRBD1 or TRBD2 (5 bases each). Looked up from germline, CDR1 is SGHTA and CDR2 is FQGNSA. This CDR3 is 15 amino acids long. Trimming pared 3 bases from V and 5 bases from J, leaving 13 bases between. The CDR3 protein is CASSFKGSDTGELFF. DNA of the CDR3: TGTGCCAGCAGCTTCAAGGGGAGTGATACCGGGGAGCTGTTTTTT.

This clonotype was seen ten or more times. This chain connects TRBV11-2 to TRBJ2-1; D unclear. There are 10 residues in the CDR3. Trimming took off 5 bases at V and 13 bases at J, with 9 bases between the two ends. Germline lookup yields CDR1 SGHAT and CDR2 FQNNGV. The CDR3 sequence: CASSKDPQFF. In nucleotides, the CDR3 is TGTGCCAGCAGCAAGGACCCTCAGTTCTTC.

The rearrangement joins TRBV10-3 to TRBJ2-7; 12 bases are a match to TRBD2. The CDR3 totals 17 residues. Germline CDR1 reads ENHRY; CDR2 reads SYGVKD. V gave up 6 bases and J gave up 5 bases; unmatched junction bases: 14. The CDR3 protein is CAIRPSSGRARGDEQYF. The DNA for the CDR3 is TGTGCCATCAGACCCTCTAGCGGGAGGGCCCGGGGGGACGAGCAGTACTTC.

On this clonotype itself: A single base separates this from a much larger clone, so it may be a read error. This rearrangement joins TRBV15 to TRBJ2-5; TRBD1 aligns across 8 bases. Trimming at V came to 6 bases and at J to 3 bases, leaving 3 bases not matched to a gene. The CDR3 contains 13 residues. The germline V gene has CDR1 LNHNV and CDR2 YYDKDF (reference sequence). The CDR3 DNA follows: TGTGCCACCAGTCTGGACAGGGAAGAGACCCAGTACTTC. Amino acids: CATSLDREETQYF.

V is TRBV20-1 and J is TRBJ2-2; D might be TRBD2 (5 bases). The CDR3 sequence is 14 residues long. The V gene lost 6 bases and the J gene lost 3 bases, with 14 bases spanning the gap. Germline-derived CDR1 and CDR2 are DFQATT and SNEGSKA (reference sequence). The CDR3 coding sequence is TGCAGTGCCCAGAGCGGTCTTGACACCGGGGAGCTGTTTTTT. Translation: CSAQSGLDTGELFF.

This clonotype was picked up many times. V is TRBV5-1 and J is TRBJ2-7, with D possibly matching TRBD1 (5 bases). The CDR3 sequence is 12 residues long. Trimming took 5 bases from V and 2 from J, leaving 8 bases between them. Germline-derived CDR1 and CDR2 are SGHRS and YFSETQ. This CDR3 is CASSDRAYEQYF. The CDR3 DNA reads TGCGCCAGCAGTGACAGAGCCTACGAGCAGTACTTC.

This clonotype was picked up many times. The chain joins TRBV29-1 to TRBJ1-1, with unresolved D. Germline CDR1 reads SQVTM; CDR2 reads ANQGSEA. CDR3 length: 14 amino acids. Trimming took 1 base from V and 5 from J, leaving 14 bases between them. Here the CDR3 reads CSVEGGLRETEAFF. CDR3 sequence (DNA): TGCAGCGTTGAAGGAGGACTCCGCGAAACTGAAGCTTTCTTT.

This clonotype turned up a few times. The chain links TRBV29-1 to TRBJ2-5; tentatively, D is TRBD1 (6 bases). There are 12 residues in the CDR3. Trimming removed 7 bases from V and 1 base from J, with 10 bases in between. Per germline, CDR1 SQVTM and CDR2 ANQGSEA. As DNA, the CDR3 is TGCAGCGCCGCACAGGGCCAAGAGACCCAGTACTTC. This gives the protein CSAAQGQETQYF.

The chain joins TRBV15 to TRBJ2-1, with TRBD2 identical over 9 bases. V was pared by 3 bases and J by 8 bases, with 8 bases of the junction left unmatched. Germline V CDR1 and CDR2: LNHNV, YYDKDF (reference sequence). This CDR3 comprises 15 residues. CDR3 nucleotides: TGTGCCACCAGCAGTCCGCTAGCGGGAAGAGATGAGCAGTTCTTC. Translating gives CATSSPLAGRDEQFF.

About this clonotype: This sequence may be a read error, since a much larger clone differs from it by one base. The J gene is TRBJ2-2, the V gene TRBV12-3 or TRBV12-4; 7 nucleotides align to TRBD2. This CDR3 spans 15 amino acids. Here the CDR3 reads CAISFSGPNTGELFF. The CDR3 DNA sequence: TGTGCCATCAGTTTTAGCGGGCCGAACACCGGGGAGCTGTTTTTT.

The rearrangement joins TRBV20-1 to TRBJ2-2; D is perhaps TRBD1 (6 bases). This CDR3 contains 13 residues. Looked up from germline, CDR1 is DFQATT and CDR2 is SNEGSKA (reference sequence). V gave up 5 bases and J gave up 5 bases, with 12 bases separating them. For the CDR3, the DNA is TGCAGTGCTCCGGACAGTCGGACCGGGGAGCTGTTTTTT. Its translation: CSAPDSRTGELFF.

V is TRBV5-1 and J is TRBJ2-6; 9 positions match TRBD2. The germline V gene encodes CDR1 SGHRS and CDR2 YFSETQ. J lost 4 bases, V lost 1 base, and 18 bases had no gene match. The CDR3 totals 21 residues. This CDR3 is CASSLQGLTSGRVGGANVLTF. The CDR3 coding sequence is TGCGCCAGCAGCTTGCAGGGGTTGACTAGCGGCAGAGTAGGGGGGGCCAACGTCCTGACTTTC.

There are many counts of this clonotype. For the CDR3, the DNA is TGTGCCACCAGCAGGACAGGACCCAATCAGCCCCAGCATTTT. Protein product: CATSRTGPNQPQHF. The gene calls are TRBV15 and TRBJ1-5, with D possibly matching TRBD1 (6 bases). Trimming took off 3 bases at V and 3 bases at J, with 9 bases between the two ends. CDR3 length: 14 amino acids. CDR1 is LNHNV and CDR2 is YYDKDF in the germline V gene (reference sequence).

In this sample, this clonotype turned up many times. The rearrangement joins TRBV29-1 to TRBJ2-3; D is perhaps TRBD2 (5 bases). With 3 bases removed from V and 4 bases from J, the gap between germline ends came to 20 bases. This CDR3 has 16 amino acids. Germline V gives CDR1 SQVTM, CDR2 ANQGSEA. In nucleotides, the CDR3 is TGCAGCGTTGAGGGCGATAGTAGCGCAGGCCCAGATACGCAGTATTTT. This codes for CSVEGDSSAGPDTQYF.

This clonotype was seen more than once but under ten times. This sequence joins TRBV29-1 and TRBJ2-1, with 11 bases that match TRBD2. The CDR3 runs to 15 residues. Unmatched junction bases numbered 10, after V lost 6 bases and J lost 6 bases. Germline assignment: CDR1 SQVTM and CDR2 ANQGSEA. CDR3 nucleotide sequence: TGCAGCGTGGAATCAACTAGCGGGAGTCGCAATGAGCAGTTCTTC. Translating gives CSVESTSGSRNEQFF.

In this sample, this clonotype turned up once. This chain connects TRBV7-3 to TRBJ2-3; tentatively, D is TRBD2 (6 bases). Germline values: CDR1 SGHTA, CDR2 FQGTGA. V was pared by 5 bases and J by 0 bases, with 12 bases between. This CDR3 comprises 15 residues. The DNA of the CDR3 is TGTGCCAGCAGCACGCTAGCGTCTAGCACAGATACGCAGTATTTT. Translated: CASSTLASSTDTQYF.

At least ten counts were recorded for this clonotype. CDR3 in amino acids: CASSPREGAKNIQYF. Written as DNA, the CDR3 is TGTGCCAGCAGCCCCAGGGAGGGGGCCAAAAACATTCAGTACTTC. This rearrangement joins TRBV11-1 to TRBJ2-4, with TRBD2 matching over 7 bases. With V trimmed by 5 bases and J by 1 base, 5 bases remained unmatched. This CDR3 is 15 amino acids long. The germline CDR1 and CDR2 sequences are SGHAT and FQDESV (reference sequence).

This clonotype was counted many times. V gene TRBV21-1 combines with J gene TRBJ1-2; the DNA was not used to check the table's D call, TRBD1. TRBV21-1 is a pseudogene. The CDR3 consists of 14 residues. In nucleotides, the CDR3 is TGTGCCAGCAGCGCCAGACAGGGTCGCTATGGCTACACCTTC. It codes for CASSARQGRYGYTF.

At least ten counts were recorded for this clonotype. This sequence joins TRBV11-2 and TRBJ2-1; D possibly uses TRBD1 or TRBD2 (6 bases each). V was cut by 6 bases and J by 4 bases, with 19 bases left in between. Germline CDR1 SGHAT, CDR2 FQNNGV. The CDR3 sequence is 16 residues long. Here the CDR3 DNA reads TGTGCCAGCAGTCGCGTTGTCGGGGGCAGGTACAATGAGCAGTTCTTC. It encodes CASSRVVGGRYNEQFF.

As to this clonotype: A single base separates this from a much larger clone, so it may be a read error. V and J are TRBV20-1 and TRBJ1-5, with D hard to call. Germline V gene data show CDR1 as DFQATT and CDR2 as SNEGSKA (reference sequence). The length of the CDR3 is 14 residues. V shed 3 bases and J shed 9 bases, with 18 bases lying between them. This CDR3 reads CSASPQADWVPQHF. The CDR3 coding sequence is TGCAGTGCTAGCCCTCAGGCGGATTGGGTGCCCCAGCATTTT.

In this sample, this clonotype turned up many times. CDR3 sequence reads: CASSLGSTGGERYTF. DNA of the CDR3: TGTGCCAGCAGCTTGGGCTCGACAGGGGGAGAACGCTACACCTTC. The chain recombines TRBV7-9 with TRBJ1-2, with TRBD1 matching 9 bases. The CDR3 totals 15 residues. The V gene's germline CDR1 is SEHNR and CDR2 FQNEAQ (reference sequence). With 3 bases clipped from V and 9 bases from J, the junction kept 11 bases outside the gene matches.

This clonotype was counted between two and nine times. The CDR3 nucleotides are TGTGCCAGCAGTTCCAGGCCGGACAGGGGGGCGTTCTTC. Encoded protein: CASSSRPDRGAFF. The rearrangement links TRBV12-3 or TRBV12-4 to TRBJ2-1, with 10 bases matching TRBD1. Trimming cost V 4 bases and J 15 bases; bases outside gene matches: 9. This CDR3 region has 13 residues.

This rearrangement joins TRBV5-1 to TRBJ2-1; 11 bases map to TRBD2. The germline gives CDR1 SGHRS, CDR2 YFSETQ. The CDR3 totals 18 residues. The V and J ends lost 2 bases and 5 bases, in that order; junction bases with no gene match: 12. The CDR3 DNA follows: TGCGCCAGCAGCTTTCGAGGGACTAGCGGAAACCGTCACAATGAGCAGTTCTTC. Protein: CASSFRGTSGNRHNEQFF.

This clonotype was detected many times. The chain couples TRBV7-2 to TRBJ2-3; TRBD2 aligns across 9 bases. The germline V gene encodes CDR1 SGHTA and CDR2 FQGNSA. CDR3 length: 15 amino acids. The V gene end was trimmed by 5 bases and the J gene end by 9 bases; junction bases not matched to a gene: 12. The CDR3 sequence is CASSLSVAGVDTQYF. As DNA, the CDR3 is TGTGCCAGCAGCCTCTCCGTAGCGGGAGTAGACACGCAGTATTTT.